This record looks at one T cell receptor beta chain sequence and its context. The sample comes from a study of Ad26.COV2.S vaccination and SARS-CoV-2 variants. Treatment meaning: approximately 18 received Ad26.COV2.S at low or high dose, single or two shots; roughly five received placebo; per-sample allocation not given. On day 63 after the first injection, vaccine and placebo recipients gave samples. This CDR3 region has 11 residues. V was pared by 2 bases and J by 7 bases, with 6 bases between. CDR1 is SGHDN and CDR2 is FVKESK in the germline V gene. The table came from immunoSEQ multiplex PCR; TCRdb's copy has only in-frame clones and leaves some out. The data hold about 680,000 clones, with more than 80% observed a single time.

This clonotype originated in a person aged 18-65 years who received the Ad26.COV2.S COVID-19 vaccine or a placebo. The chain carries TRBV14 and TRBJ2-7; weak D call: TRBD1 (5 bases). Sequenced material: peripheral blood, taken in a trial of Ad26.COV2.S vaccine versus placebo. CDR3 nucleotide sequence: TGTGCCAGCAGCCAAAACAGGGAGCAGTACTTC. As protein: CASSQNREQYF.